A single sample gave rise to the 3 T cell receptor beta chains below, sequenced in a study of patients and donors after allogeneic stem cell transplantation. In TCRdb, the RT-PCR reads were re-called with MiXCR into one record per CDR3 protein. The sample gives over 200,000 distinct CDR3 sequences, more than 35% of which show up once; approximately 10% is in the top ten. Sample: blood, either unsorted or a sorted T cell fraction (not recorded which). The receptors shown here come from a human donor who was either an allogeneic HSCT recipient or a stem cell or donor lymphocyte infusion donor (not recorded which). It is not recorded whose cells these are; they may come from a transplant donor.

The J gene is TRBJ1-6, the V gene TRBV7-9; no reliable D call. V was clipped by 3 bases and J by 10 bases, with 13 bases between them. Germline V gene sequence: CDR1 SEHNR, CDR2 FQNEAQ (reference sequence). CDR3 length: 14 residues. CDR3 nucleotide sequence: TGTGCCAGCAGCTTCTTTGACGGTCTATCACCCCTCCACTTT. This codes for CASSFFDGLSPLHF.

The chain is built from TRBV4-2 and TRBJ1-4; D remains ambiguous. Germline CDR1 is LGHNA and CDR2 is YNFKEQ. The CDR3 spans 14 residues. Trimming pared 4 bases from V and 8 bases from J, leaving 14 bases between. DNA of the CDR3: TGTGCCAGCAGCCGCCAGGAGAGGGCAGAAAAACTGTTTTTT. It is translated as CASSRQERAEKLFF.

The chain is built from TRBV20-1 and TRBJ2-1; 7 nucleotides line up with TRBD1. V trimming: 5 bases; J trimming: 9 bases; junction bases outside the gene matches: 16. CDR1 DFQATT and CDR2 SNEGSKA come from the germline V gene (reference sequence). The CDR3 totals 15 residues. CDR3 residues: CSALQGPQRDSEQFF. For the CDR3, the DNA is TGCAGTGCTTTACAGGGGCCCCAAAGAGATAGTGAGCAGTTCTTC.